Below, 25 T cell receptor beta chains from the same sample are listed, as sequenced in a study of chemoradiotherapy in HPV16-positive cancers. Assay: immunoSEQ multiplex PCR; the TCRdb copy retains only in-frame clones and omits some. The sample lists under 2,000 clones, approximately 80% occurring once. The input for sequencing was tumor tissue, taken from a patient who underwent chemoradiotherapy. All receptors derive from a human donor with HPV-associated anogenital cancer.

The V gene is TRBV2, the J gene TRBJ2-3; TRBD2 matches at 11 bases. The CDR3 length is 21 residues. The trim removed 4 bases at V and 2 bases at J, leaving 20 bases unmatched. Germline V gene lookup returns CDR1 SNHLY and CDR2 FYNNEI. CDR3: CASSVALVGPTSGRNTDTQYF. The CDR3 DNA is TGTGCCAGCAGTGTTGCGCTAGTAGGTCCTACTAGCGGGAGAAACACAGATACGCAGTATTTT.

The chain joins TRBV7-9 to TRBJ1-6; D ambiguous. The length of the CDR3 is 16 residues. The germline CDR1 and CDR2 sequences are SEHNR and FQNEAQ (reference sequence). The ends were cut back, 0 bases at V and 7 bases at J, with 13 bases in the middle. In DNA, the CDR3 is TGTGCCAGCAGCTTAGCGGGCCGAGGAGAGAATTCACCCCTCCACTTT. It yields the protein CASSLAGRGENSPLHF. Full variable domain (outside the CDR3, taken from reference TRBV7-9 and TRBJ1-6): DTGVSQNPRHKITKRGQNVTFRCDPISEHNRLYWYRQTLGQGPEFLTYFQNEAQLEKSRLLSDRFSAERPKGSFSTLEIQRTEQGDSAMYLCASSLAGRGENSPLHFGNGTRLTVT.

This chain links TRBV4-2 with TRBJ2-1, with 8 bases matching TRBD2. There are 19 residues in the CDR3. Germline CDR1 and CDR2: LGHNA and YNFKEQ. The trim removed 0 bases at V and 8 bases at J, leaving 18 bases unmatched. The CDR3, as DNA: TGTGCCAGCAGCCAAGACTTCATGCTGGCGGGGGGACCTAGGGATGAGCAGTTCTTC. Residues: CASSQDFMLAGGPRDEQFF.

CDR3 amino acids: CASRPTGTKTIYF. Written as DNA, the CDR3 is TGTGCCAGCAGACCTACCGGGACGAAGACCATATATTTT. The V call is TRBV6-5, the J call TRBJ1-3; tentative D call: TRBD1 (5 bases). This CDR3 comprises 13 residues. Germline values: CDR1 MNHEY, CDR2 SVGAGI. The germline V and J ends were trimmed by 6 bases and 10 bases, with 16 bases remaining between them.

The chain employs TRBV28 and TRBJ1-2, with 7 bases fitting TRBD1. V shed 7 bases and J 5 bases; nucleotides not matched to a gene: 10. The V gene's germline CDR1 is MDHEN and CDR2 SYDVKM. This CDR3 has 14 amino acids. The CDR3 reads CASTRPGQIYGYTF. CDR3 DNA: TGTGCCAGCACCCGACCGGGACAGATTTATGGCTACACCTTC.

The V and J genes are TRBV18 and TRBJ1-1; D not resolved. CDR1 and CDR2 from the germline V gene are KGHSH and LQKENI. This CDR3 comprises 14 residues. Between the trimmed V and J ends, which lost 2 bases and 0 bases, there was a span of 7 bases. The CDR3 spells CASSPASMNTEAFF. The CDR3 nucleotides are TGTGCCAGCTCACCAGCATCCATGAACACTGAAGCTTTCTTT. The variable domain in full, completed from reference TRBV18 and TRBJ1-1, reads NAGVMQNPRHLVRRRGQEARLRCSPMKGHSHVYWYRQLPEEGLKFMVYLQKENIIDESGMPKERFSAEFPKEGPSILRIQQVVRGDSAAYFCASSPASMNTEAFFGQGTRLTVV.

The chain is built from TRBV19 and TRBJ2-6, with D perhaps matching TRBD1 (6 bases). Germline CDR1 is LNHDA and CDR2 is SQIVND (reference sequence). The CDR3 is 15 residues long. V was cut by 7 bases and J by 0 bases, with 10 bases left in between. The CDR3 bases are TGTGCCAGTAAGTTGGACAGCTCTGGGGCCAACGTCCTGACTTTC. Amino acid sequence: CASKLDSSGANVLTF.

The V call is TRBV30, the J call TRBJ1-2; D is possibly TRBD1 (5 bases). The CDR3 is 16 residues long. Germline loops: CDR1 GTSNPN, CDR2 SVGIG (reference sequence). V was pared by 0 bases and J by 8 bases, with 22 bases between. CDR3 nucleotides: TGTGCCTGGAGTGTAGAAGGGGCAGGCAGTCTGCGAGGCTACACCTTC. Encoded protein: CAWSVEGAGSLRGYTF. The whole variable domain, remainder taken from reference TRBV30 and TRBJ1-2, is SQTIHQWPATLVQPVGSPLSLECTVEGTSNPNLYWYRQAAGRGLQLLFYSVGIGQISSEVPQNLSASRPQDRQFILSSKKLLLSDSGFYLCAWSVEGAGSLRGYTFGSGTRLTVV.

The genes are TRBV5-5 and TRBJ1-5; TRBD1 agrees at 7 bases. The CDR3 consists of 15 residues. The V gene's germline CDR1 is SGHKS and CDR2 YYEKEE (reference sequence). The ends lost 1 base at V and 2 bases at J; junction bases unmatched: 3. As DNA, the CDR3 is TGTGCCAGCAGCTTGCGACAGGGAGGCAATCAGCCCCAGCATTTT. Protein product: CASSLRQGGNQPQHF.

The chain joins TRBV4-3 to TRBJ1-1; D not resolved. Germline assignment: CDR1 LGHNA and CDR2 YSLEER. The CDR3 runs 13 residues. V was shortened by 0 bases and J by 4 bases, with 6 bases between the two germline ends. The CDR3 spells CASSQDFVTEAFF. In DNA form, the CDR3 reads TGCGCCAGCAGCCAAGATTTTGTCACTGAAGCTTTCTTT.

In this sample, this clone turned up once. The rearrangement uses TRBV30 and TRBJ2-5; 7 bases line up with TRBD1. The germline V gene encodes CDR1 GTSNPN and CDR2 SVGIG (reference sequence). Trimming took 2 bases from V and 7 from J; bases not matched to a gene: 7. The CDR3 totals 13 residues. The DNA for the CDR3 is TGTGCCTGGAGTATTACAGGGGTGGGGACCCAGTACTTC. Its protein product is CAWSITGVGTQYF.

V is TRBV19 and J is TRBJ1-6; D is perhaps TRBD1 (6 bases). Trimming shortened V by 4 bases and J by 11 bases, and 18 bases separated the two germline ends. This CDR3 is 15 amino acids long. Per the germline V gene, CDR1 is LNHDA and CDR2 is SQIVND (reference sequence). The CDR3 spells CASSTEQGTTAPLHF. CDR3 sequence (DNA): TGTGCCAGTAGTACCGAACAGGGCACGACGGCACCCCTCCACTTT.

The chain couples TRBV6-1 to TRBJ2-6; D is uncertain. Germline values: CDR1 MNHNS, CDR2 SASEGT. Trimming took off 7 bases at V and 4 bases at J, with 14 bases between the two ends. This CDR3 region has 15 residues. CDR3 nucleotide sequence: TGTGCCAGCAATGGGTTGAAGGCCGGGGCCAACGTCCTGACTTTC. Protein: CASNGLKAGANVLTF.

The rearrangement uses TRBV10-3 and TRBJ1-1; no clear D. Trimming removed 3 bases from V and 4 bases from J, with 15 bases in between. The length of the CDR3 is 15 residues. The V gene's germline CDR1 is ENHRY and CDR2 SYGVKD. The DNA of the CDR3 is TGTGCCATCAGTGAATCCGGAGAAGGTGGCACTGAAGCTTTCTTT. This codes for CAISESGEGGTEAFF.

The chain is built from TRBV7-2 and TRBJ2-7; TRBD2 matches 8 bases. Germline loops: CDR1 SGHTA, CDR2 FQGNSA. J lost 3 bases, V lost 5 bases, and 15 bases had no gene match. The CDR3 runs to 17 residues. The CDR3 loop reads CASSGPAGSGGLYEQYF. In DNA, the CDR3 is TGTGCCAGCAGCGGACCCGCCGGAAGCGGGGGCCTCTACGAGCAGTACTTC.

The chain has TRBV6-6 and TRBJ2-1, with D hard to call. V was trimmed by 2 bases and J by 10 bases, leaving 18 bases between them. CDR1 MNHNY and CDR2 SVGAGI come from the germline V gene (reference sequence). The CDR3 runs to 15 residues. The CDR3 DNA sequence: TGTGCCAGCAGTTACCCCCAATCTAATCCCTTCGAGCAGTTCTTC. It yields the protein CASSYPQSNPFEQFF.

This clone was counted between two and nine times. CDR3 sequence: CASSATGSSYEQYV. CDR3 DNA sequence: TGTGCCAGCAGTGCGACGGGGAGCTCCTACGAGCAGTACGTC. V and J are TRBV28 and TRBJ2-7; weak D call: TRBD2 (5 bases). The CDR3 consists of 14 residues. The germline CDR1 and CDR2 sequences are MDHEN and SYDVKM. The V gene lost 5 bases and the J gene lost 0 bases, with 11 bases spanning the gap.

The chain uses TRBV5-1 and TRBJ2-6; tentatively, D is TRBD1 (6 bases). Trimming cost V 4 bases and J 0 bases, with 11 bases left between them. Germline values: CDR1 SGHRS, CDR2 YFSETQ. This CDR3 is 16 amino acids long. CDR3: CASSPPDSSGANVLTF. In nucleotides, the CDR3 is TGCGCCAGCAGCCCCCCGGACAGCTCTGGGGCCAACGTCCTGACTTTC.

This chain links TRBV5-6 with TRBJ1-1; unclear D gene. This CDR3 region has 11 residues. Trimming pared 2 bases from V and 8 bases from J, leaving 7 bases between. Looked up from germline, CDR1 is SGHDT and CDR2 is YYEEEE. This chain's CDR3 is CASSFGREAFF. The CDR3 nucleotides read TGTGCCAGCAGCTTTGGGAGAGAAGCTTTCTTT.

The chain links TRBV7-9 to TRBJ1-2; the match to TRBD1 covers 7 bases. V was clipped by 0 bases and J by 10 bases; unmatched bases: 8. Germline V lookup: CDR1 SEHNR, CDR2 FQNEAQ (reference sequence). CDR3 length: 14 amino acids. CDR3 sequence: CASSLAGTASVYTF. The CDR3 nucleotides read TGTGCCAGCAGCTTAGCGGGGACAGCTAGTGTCTACACCTTC.

The chain carries TRBV7-2 and TRBJ1-5, with D unresolved. CDR3 size: 14 residues. The V gene lost 1 base and the J gene lost 5 bases, with 9 bases spanning the gap. CDR1 is SGHTA and CDR2 is FQGNSA in the germline V gene. CDR3 amino acids: CASSLVSDDQPQHF. The CDR3 coding sequence is TGTGCCAGCAGCTTAGTGTCAGATGATCAGCCCCAGCATTTT.

This clone was counted a few times. The gene calls are TRBV7-9 and TRBJ2-7, with TRBD2 matching over 8 bases. Germline values: CDR1 SEHNR, CDR2 FQNEAQ (reference sequence). Trimming removed 3 bases from V and 3 bases from J; junction bases left unmatched: 7. This CDR3 has 15 residues. CDR3 coding DNA: TGTGCCAGCAGCTTCACGGGAGGGCAGAACTACGAGCAGTACTTC. As protein: CASSFTGGQNYEQYF.

The chain combines TRBV7-9 with TRBJ2-1; 12 bases align to TRBD1. V lost 2 bases to trimming and J lost 9 bases; unmatched junction nucleotides: 8. This CDR3 comprises 16 residues. Germline CDR1 is SEHNR and CDR2 is FQNEAQ (reference sequence). Here the CDR3 reads CASSLMGTGGSGEQFF. The CDR3 nucleotides read TGTGCCAGCAGCTTAATGGGGACAGGGGGCTCTGGTGAGCAGTTCTTC.

This chain uses TRBV6-1 with TRBJ1-4; no clear D gene. Trimming pared 7 bases from V and 8 bases from J, leaving 17 bases between. The V gene's germline CDR1 is MNHNS and CDR2 SASEGT. CDR3 length equals 14 residues. The CDR3 loop is CASNEGNMGEKLFF. Here the CDR3 DNA reads TGTGCCAGCAACGAAGGCAACATGGGAGAAAAACTGTTTTTT.

The V gene is TRBV6-5, the J gene TRBJ1-1; TRBD1 is a possible D gene (6 bases). CDR1 MNHEY and CDR2 SVGAGI come from the germline V gene. Trimming cost V 0 bases and J 4 bases, with 12 bases left between them. The CDR3 is 15 residues long. The CDR3 reads CASSYSAGERTEAFF. In DNA, the CDR3 is TGTGCCAGCAGTTACTCCGCAGGGGAGCGCACTGAAGCTTTCTTT.